These T cell receptor beta chains were read from a single sample in a study of T cells in Graves' hyperthyroidism and ophthalmopathy. TCRdb processed the multiplex PCR reads anew with MiXCR; each CDR3 protein has one entry. The repertoire has 240,000 or so distinct CDR3 sequences, roughly 15% of them found once; the top ten carry 28%. Sample: blood. The source of these receptors is a woman under 30 with Graves' ophthalmopathy. Both conserved end residues are part of each CDR3. Each record gives: clone size, V gene, CDR3 protein. For some rows the clone size is stated as once, few or many, or as a class when expanded; others skip it.

>many|TRBV6-1
CATRRIGASYEQYF
>once|TRBV28
CASSLGGGSADTQYF
>many|TRBV5-1
CASSLRGEGEQYF
>many|TRBV7-8
CASSKDWIYEQYF
>many|TRBV6-1
CASRKTGPNSYEQYF
>many|TRBV27
CASSLSHSNTEAFF
>many|TRBV6-1
CASRDASGSKGSYNEQFF
>many|TRBV4-1
CASSQDTNYGYTF
>many|TRBV15
CATSKDSWTEAFF
>many|TRBV4-2
CASSRTNAGQGPYDEKLFF
>many|TRBV29-1
CSVMRLAGGTGELFF
>many|TRBV12-3/TRBV12-4
CASSLALSGWTDTQYF
>NA|TRBV2
CAGSPGQGYGYTF
>few|TRBV19
CASRMVAGGSYEQYF
>many|TRBV28
CASIPPRTGISGNTIYF
>many|TRBV4-1
CASSQEDRVGAKNIQYF
>many|TRBV19
CASSTGLAGGLYNEQFF
>few|TRBV19
CASRVGTVNQPQHF
>many|TRBV19
CASSILAEVTGELFF
>many|TRBV2
CASRRDRDNSPLHF
>many|TRBV6-2/TRBV6-3
CASSYDSTSHIGRETQYF
>NA|TRBV10-1
CASRVGQGPEAFF
>many|TRBV7-6
CASSAGTGNNEQFF
>many|TRBV28
CASTSGGHNEQFF
>many|TRBV4-1
CASSPRDRARQETQYF
>NA|TRBV6-1
CASSQGLAGGTYEQYF
>many|TRBV6-2/TRBV6-3
CASSYSRSTTGWTEAFF
>NA|TRBV5-1
CASSPEGAPYGYTF
>many|TRBV12-3/TRBV12-4
CASSFGGPKNIQYF
>many|TRBV5-1
CASSRTGQGNTIYF
>many|TRBV20-1
CSAIPRGIDYTF
>many|TRBV18
CASSPGQIMNTEAFF
>many|TRBV4-2
CASSQDRDREYSPLHF
>many|TRBV7-3
CASSPIAGGSNEQFF
>many|TRBV28
CASSLDRGRNQPQHF
>many|TRBV15
CATSRETRRTGWVRRSVEELFF
>NA|TRBV29-1
CSVSGIPGRSGANVLTF
>NA|TRBV3-1
CASSQMGGRNNEQFF
>many|TRBV20-1
CSARSGQGKANTEAFF
>many|TRBV29-1
CSAPRGATEAFF
>many|TRBV27
CASLTYRETQYF
>many|TRBV3-1
CASSQEGHRGRHNEQFF
>many|TRBV9
CASSAQGNTGELFF
>many|TRBV12-3/TRBV12-4
CASGTGRTNYGYTF
>many|TRBV7-9
CASRVLGARGNTIYF
>many|TRBV12-5
CASGLGTGYTEAFF